Reported below is one T cell receptor (beta chain). These data are taken from a study of blood T cell repertoires in COVID-19. From germline, CDR1 is SGHNT and CDR2 YYREEE (reference sequence). V lost 5 bases and J lost 0; bases outside the gene matches: 0. This CDR3 is built from 15 residues. Assay: immunoSEQ multiplex PCR; the TCRdb copy retains only in-frame clones and omits some. Among about 270,000 clones listed, 86% were seen once. Sequencing was performed on peripheral blood. The chain employs TRBV5-4 and TRBJ2-2, with 11 bases lining up with TRBD2. This clonotype originated in a man aged 40-49 years with active or convalescent COVID-19. CDR3 nucleotides: TGTGCCAGCAGACTAGCGGGAGCGAACACCGGGGAGCTGTTTTTT. This encodes CASRLAGANTGELFF.